These 18 T cell receptor beta chains originate from one sample sequenced in a study of shared clonotypes between healthy human individuals (TCRdb year 2020). To prepare the library, the immunoSEQ multiplex PCR assay was applied. TCRdb took this table from immuneACCESS and kept in-frame rearrangements with V and J called. Such tables lack part of the clones; where checked against another copy, unresolved V genes explain under half of the gap, and the rest is unexplained. The sample table holds about 680,000 clones, of which roughly 70% were seen once. Together, the top ten hold more than 1.5% of the sample. The sequenced material came from memory CD4+ T cells sorted from blood. Interpreted using the paper, the cell subset or site label stands for: CD45RA-negative fraction. The source of these receptors is a woman aged 25 to 39 in good health.

Remarks on this clone: At one end the junction does not follow the germline gene, possibly because of a read error. The chain has TRBV9 and TRBJ1-2; TRBD1 aligns across 10 bases. The germline CDR1 and CDR2 sequences are SGDLS and YYNGEE. The CDR3 runs 16 residues. The CDR3 here is CASSVDGTGAFGGYTF. The CDR3 region has the DNA TGTGCCAGCAGTGTAGATGGGACAGGGGCATTCGGTGGCTACACCTTC. The full variable domain, with the rest looked up from reference TRBV9 and TRBJ1-2, is DSGVTQTPKHLITATGQRVTLRCSPRSGDLSVYWYQQSLDQGLQFLIQYYNGEERAKGNILERFSAQQFPDLHSELNLSSLELGDSALYFCASSVDGTGAFGGYTFGSGTRLTVV.

This clone has a single count. The chain recombines TRBV6-1 with TRBJ1-1; 10 bases agree with TRBD1. The CDR3 is 14 amino acids. After removal of 7 bases from V and 4 bases from J, the junction contained 6 bases not matched to a gene. In germline, CDR1 is MNHNS, CDR2 SASEGT. CDR3 bases: TGTGCCAGCAAACGGGACAGGGGAGGCACTGAAGCTTTCTTT. It yields the protein CASKRDRGGTEAFF.

This clone was counted many times. The J gene is TRBJ1-1, the V gene TRBV27; D uncertain. Germline CDR1 MNHEY, CDR2 SMNVEV (reference sequence). Trimming pared 0 bases from V and 0 bases from J, leaving 5 bases between. CDR3 length: 14 amino acids. The CDR3 loop reads CASSLSRVNTEAFF. Written as DNA, the CDR3 is TGTGCCAGCAGTTTATCCCGGGTGAACACTGAAGCTTTCTTT.

This chain joins TRBV7-9 and TRBJ1-1, with unresolved D. This CDR3 is built from 12 residues. V lost 2 bases to trimming and J lost 6 bases, with 7 bases between them. In germline, CDR1 is SEHNR, CDR2 FQNEAQ (reference sequence). CDR3 in amino acids: CASSLYESEAFF. The CDR3 DNA is TGTGCCAGCAGCTTATACGAATCTGAAGCTTTCTTT.

The CDR3 DNA reads TGTGCCAGCAGGCTACTAGCGGACGCTTGGGATGAGCAGTTCTTC. Its protein is CASRLLADAWDEQFF. The genes are TRBV7-9 and TRBJ2-1; TRBD2 agrees at 8 bases. Looked up from germline, CDR1 is SEHNR and CDR2 is FQNEAQ (reference sequence). This CDR3 comprises 15 residues. Trimming at V came to 6 bases and at J to 8 bases, leaving 12 bases not matched to a gene. Complete variable domain (other parts from reference TRBV7-9 and TRBJ2-1): DTGVSQNPRHKITKRGQNVTFRCDPISEHNRLYWYRQTLGQGPEFLTYFQNEAQLEKSRLLSDRFSAERPKGSFSTLEIQRTEQGDSAMYLCASRLLADAWDEQFFGPGTRLTVL.

The chain is built from TRBV28 and TRBJ1-5; D call uncertain. Trimming shortened V by 7 bases and J by 0 bases, and 10 bases separated the two germline ends. The CDR3 is 14 amino acids. The germline V gene has CDR1 MDHEN and CDR2 SYDVKM. The DNA of the CDR3 is TGTGCCAGCAAGTCGCTCTCTAGCAATCAGCCCCAGCATTTT. The encoded protein is CASKSLSSNQPQHF. Looking up the rest from reference TRBV28 and TRBJ1-5 gives the full variable domain: DVKVTQSSRYLVKRTGEKVFLECVQDMDHENMFWYRQDPGLGLRLIYFSYDVKMKEKGDIPEGYSVSREKKERFSLILESASTNQTSMYLCASKSLSSNQPQHFGDGTRLSIL.

In its sample, this clone was seen once. The chain uses TRBV7-9 and TRBJ1-1; D might be TRBD1 (6 bases). The length of the CDR3 is 13 residues. Between the trimmed V and J ends, which lost 5 bases and 9 bases, there was a span of 16 bases. The germline V gene encodes CDR1 SEHNR and CDR2 FQNEAQ (reference sequence). The CDR3 region is CASSTTDRPKAFF. CDR3 in DNA: TGTGCCAGCAGCACCACAGACAGGCCAAAAGCTTTCTTT.

The rearrangement links TRBV7-7 to TRBJ2-2, with D uncertain. CDR3 size: 13 residues. V lost 5 bases and J lost 7, with 11 bases in between. Germline values: CDR1 SSHAT, CDR2 FNYEAQ (reference sequence). Here the CDR3 reads CASSRTRSGELFF. DNA of the CDR3: TGTGCCAGCAGCCGTACCCGAAGCGGGGAGCTGTTTTTT.

The V and J genes are TRBV10-3 and TRBJ2-1; D call uncertain. Germline V gives CDR1 ENHRY, CDR2 SYGVKD. The CDR3 is 13 residues long. V gave up 3 bases and J gave up 6 bases, with 9 bases separating them. Here the CDR3 reads CAISDRLSNEQFF. The CDR3 DNA follows: TGTGCCATCAGTGATCGATTGAGCAATGAGCAGTTCTTC.

This clone has a handful of counts. This chain links TRBV28 with TRBJ2-7; 9 bases fit TRBD2. Trimming at V came to 8 bases and at J to 6 bases, leaving 8 bases not matched to a gene. From germline, CDR1 is MDHEN and CDR2 SYDVKM. The CDR3 spans 13 residues. The CDR3 nucleotides read TGTGCCAGCGCGGGGGGGCATGTACGCGAGCAGTACTTC. Translation gives CASAGGHVREQYF.

This chain joins TRBV7-9 and TRBJ1-1, with a weak D call TRBD1 (5 bases). Germline V gene lookup returns CDR1 SEHNR and CDR2 FQNEAQ (reference sequence). The CDR3 is made up of 16 amino acids. V shed 0 bases and J shed 0 bases, with 11 bases lying between them. The CDR3 loop is CASSLARRGMNTEAFF. The CDR3, as DNA: TGTGCCAGCAGCTTAGCGAGGAGGGGAATGAACACTGAAGCTTTCTTT.

This clone showed up just a few times. This chain connects TRBV27 to TRBJ1-5; tentatively, D is TRBD1 (5 bases). The CDR3 is made up of 16 amino acids. Between the trimmed V and J ends, which lost 10 bases and 0 bases, there was a span of 19 bases. The germline V gene encodes CDR1 MNHEY and CDR2 SMNVEV (reference sequence). The CDR3 loop is CAIPFGAVYSNQPQHF. CDR3 nucleotide sequence: TGTGCCATACCCTTCGGGGCAGTTTATAGCAATCAGCCCCAGCATTTT.

The V gene is TRBV25-1, the J gene TRBJ2-3; TRBD1 agrees at 9 bases. Per the germline V gene, CDR1 is MGHDK and CDR2 is SYGVNS. CDR3 size: 16 residues. V lost 3 bases to trimming and J lost 5 bases; unmatched junction nucleotides: 9. The CDR3 region is CASSDLYRTGEDTQYF. The CDR3 DNA follows: TGTGCCAGCAGTGACCTGTATAGGACAGGGGAAGATACGCAGTATTTT.

The chain carries TRBV5-1 and TRBJ2-1; D gene uncertain. The CDR3 runs 15 residues. V was trimmed by 9 bases and J by 1 base, leaving 17 bases between them. Germline V gene sequence: CDR1 SGHRS, CDR2 YFSETQ. As DNA, the CDR3 is TGCGCCACCTCCAAAAGGGCGGAATCCTACAATGAGCAGTTCTTC. The encoded protein is CATSKRAESYNEQFF. Based on the CDR3 plus reference TRBV5-1 and TRBJ2-1, the full variable domain is KAGVTQTPRYLIKTRGQQVTLSCSPISGHRSVSWYQQTPGQGLQFLFEYFSETQRNKGNFPGRFSGRQFSNSRSEMNVSTLELGDSALYLCATSKRAESYNEQFFGPGTRLTVL.

This rearrangement joins TRBV4-2 to TRBJ2-3; no definite D call. The CDR3 is 13 residues long. The V end was cut by 2 bases, the J end by 4 bases, with 7 bases between. The V gene's germline CDR1 is LGHNA and CDR2 YNFKEQ. CDR3 DNA: TGTGCCAGCAGCCAAAGAGATTCAGATACGCAGTATTTT. Its translation: CASSQRDSDTQYF.

V and J are TRBV27 and TRBJ2-7; D may be TRBD1 (5 bases). This CDR3 is 15 amino acids long. V lost 5 bases, J lost 6 bases, and 20 bases lay in between. CDR1 and CDR2 from the germline V gene are MNHEY and SMNVEV (reference sequence). CDR3 DNA: TGTGCCAGCAGTCCAGAGAGACAGCCCCATGGCGAGCAGTACTTC. It yields the protein CASSPERQPHGEQYF.

This chain links TRBV28 with TRBJ1-5; perhaps TRBD1 as D (6 bases). Trimming shortened V by 7 bases and J by 3 bases, and 19 bases separated the two germline ends. The germline CDR1 and CDR2 sequences are MDHEN and SYDVKM. The CDR3 is made up of 16 amino acids. CDR3 in amino acids: CASNILGGGDNQPQHF. Here the CDR3 DNA reads TGTGCCAGCAACATCCTGGGAGGGGGGGACAATCAGCCCCAGCATTTT.

This clone has a single count. The V call is TRBV27, the J call TRBJ2-5; possibly TRBD1 for D (6 bases). The J call may be incorrect, as the DNA end agrees better with TRBJ2-7. The CDR3 spans 14 residues. Per germline, CDR1 MNHEY and CDR2 SMNVEV (reference sequence). For the CDR3, the DNA is TGTGCCAGCAGCATGCGAGGGGGATCCTACGAGCAGTACTTC. The encoded protein is CASSMRGGSYEQYF.